This T cell receptor beta chain is drawn from a study of cytomegalovirus exposure and HLA in healthy donors. Overall study findings and caveats: For TCR beta chains, V- and J-gene trimming was later linked to a missense DCLRE1C variant. Reports indicate that TCR beta sequences accurately predicted the HLA-A and HLA-B alleles of most subjects. Clonal expansion was found to be greater in HLA-associated TCR beta chains than in equally common others in a later analysis.

V lost 4 bases to trimming and J lost 5 bases, with 15 bases between them. The V gene's germline CDR1 is SGHRS and CDR2 YFSETQ. CDR3 length: 14 residues. Researchers ran the PCR with 60 Vbeta and 13 Jbeta primers. Assay used: immunoSEQ multiplex PCR; TCRdb lists only in-frame clones, some missing. The table shows 53,000 or so clones, with approximately 75% occurring only once. A word on this clone: Its antigen is undetermined.

Healthy bone marrow donors made up the donors. This TCR derives from a young man in good health and CMV-seropositive. Sequenced: PBMCs. This chain connects TRBV5-1 to TRBJ1-1; possible D gene TRBD1, 6 bases. The CDR3 region has the DNA TGCGCCAGCAGCCCTGGTGGGGGGGCGACTGAAGCTTTCTTT. Translation: CASSPGGGATEAFF.